This T cell receptor (beta chain) was profiled in a study of cytomegalovirus exposure and HLA in healthy donors (dated 2017 in TCRdb). Some background on the complete study: In an earlier analysis of under 600 of the donors, 276 Gb of sequence data and 90 million to 120 million unique TCR beta sequences from approximately 180 million T cells were reported. Roughly 310 gigabases of sequencing data and tens of millions of unique TCR sequences were included in an early release covering 550 to 800 HLA-typed donors. Of the 398 genotyped donors, around 81% fell in the genetic ancestry cluster associated with self-reported Caucasian donors. The study was designed to test whether signatures of past pathogen exposure could be identified by cataloging public T cell receptors. The study profiled the T cell repertoires of 500 to 800 subjects by immunosequencing and related them to cytomegalovirus serostatus. Along with the approximately 700-subject first cohort, a separate validation cohort of more than 90 different subjects was used. High-throughput TCR immunosequencing, statistical association of individual TCRs with disease status, and machine learning were combined to predict cytomegalovirus infection status. In a later analysis, previously published TCR beta repertoires from fewer than 750 donors were re-analyzed and high-resolution HLA genotyping was added so that TCR occurrence patterns could be studied. The later analysis used no new phenotypic data to find candidate immune exposures, relying instead on TCR beta sequences and their occurrence across donors. To decide whether each TCR beta V gene segment behaved as functional or pseudogenic, an earlier analysis of some 580 of the donors relied on high-throughput TCR beta sequencing. Alongside the repertoire data, information on donor age, sex, ethnicity and CMV serostatus was compiled. A later genetic analysis used genome-wide SNP genotypes for about 65% of the roughly 670 donors, treating that subset as a discovery cohort. Every discovery cohort repertoire had been produced on one sequencing platform. HLA typing covered class I and class II loci at four-digit resolution. Typing coverage varied by locus: about 620-630 donors for A, B, C, DRB1 and DQB1; roughly 510 for DQA1; 606 for DPA1; approximately 470 for DPB1. Four or five DR-DQ haplotypes were treated as single units for association and clustering because of strong linkage in the cohort. Among roughly 370 genotyped donors of the cohort, an average of 235,054 unique TCR beta nucleotide sequences were sequenced per donor, around a sixth of them non-productive.

This clone was seen a few times. There is no known antigen for this receptor. Base qualities are missing; no much larger clone stands one base away. The method was the immunoSEQ multiplex PCR assay. For the multiplex PCR, a mixture combining 60 forward primers for TCR Vbeta segments and 13 reverse primers for TCR Jbeta segments was used. A multiplex PCR assay on genomic DNA amplified the CDR3 region of rearranged TCR beta genes. On the Illumina HiSeq System, the amplified TCR beta libraries were sequenced as 87-base-pair reads. The study's own analysis went as follows. Across the 666 repertoires, a later analysis counted roughly 77 million unique TCR beta chains, 9 million to 14 million of which were shared by at least two donors. Raw reads were error-corrected and collapsed into unique sequences with a nearest-neighbor algorithm that merged closely related sequences to remove PCR and sequencing errors. Alignment of CDR3 sequences to IMGT reference sequences was used to assign V, D and J gene segments. For a sequence to be retained, a match of at least six nucleotides was required to both a V gene segment and a J gene segment. A rearrangement was called productive if the CDR3 had no stop codons and remained in frame with V and J, and every other rearrangement was called non-productive. CDR3 was defined according to IMGT convention as the region running from the second conserved V-encoded cysteine to the conserved J-encoded phenylalanine. In an earlier analysis of approximately 500 of the donors, sequences lacking an unambiguous match to a single V gene segment were excluded. In an earlier analysis of approximately 500 of the donors, a V segment was called functional when productive rearrangements were above 56.7%, and segregating when the standard deviation between donors exceeded 5%. A statistical classification framework was developed to diagnose cytomegalovirus status using the catalog of TCR beta chain sequences. A later analysis assigned V and J genes by comparing TCR nucleotide sequences with IMGT/GENE-DB human TR gene sequences. Using the TCRdist pipeline, a later analysis assigned CDR3 sequences along with most-parsimonious VDJ recombination scenarios. In a later analysis, each TCR beta chain was defined by its CDR3 amino acid sequence together with its V-gene family, and reads without a unique V-gene family were excluded. To address suspected cross-contamination and a sequencing artifact, a later analysis removed roughly 640 highly shared, low-generation-probability nucleotide sequences. For each public chain, a later analysis derived a clonal expansion index from normalized ranks of inferred template counts within each repertoire. In a later analysis, generation probabilities were computed with a VDJ recombination model fitted to out-of-frame rearrangements, and the resulting probabilities were checked against IGoR. A later analysis scored TCR-TCR, TCR-HLA and TCR-CMV co-occurrence with hypergeometric tests, applying a repertoire-size bias correction to TCR pairs. To estimate false discovery rates, a later analysis permuted the HLA or CMV assignments 20 times. In a later analysis, co-occurring TCRs were grouped with DBSCAN, and TCRdist sequence similarity was added when clustering was performed within HLA-allele-positive subsets. Co-occurrence clustering excluded repertoires with fewer than 30,000 or more than 120,000 public chains, plus five with anomalous nucleotide sharing. The clones in this table, taken by TCRdb from immuneACCESS, are in-frame only. Not every clone is retained; where verified, under half of the shortfall comes from an unresolved V gene, and the cause of the rest is unknown. V, J and clone size reflect that table, while D and trimming were determined from the DNA. For this sample the table gives about 110,000 clones, of which over 60% were detected only once. More than 8% of the sample goes to the ten largest clones.

The cohort was made up of approximately 670 healthy bone marrow donors. At the time of sampling, every cohort member was nominally healthy, though immune exposures that went unrecorded were likely present. The donor tested CMV seropositive and was one of the 289 seropositive cohort members. A peripheral blood sample was collected from each donor, and TCR beta sequencing was performed on peripheral blood mononuclear cells. The Qiagen DNeasy Blood Extraction Kit was used to extract genomic DNA from the blood cell samples. CDR1 SEHNR and CDR2 FQNEAQ were looked up in the germline V gene (reference sequence). Spanning cysteine to phenylalanine, the CDR3 consists of 14 amino acids. Kept here is only the CDR3 DNA, which spans 42 bases and is read in frame from base 1. V is pared back by 5 bases and J by 7 bases, with 15 bases lying between the germline termini. Overall study results and their limits: The classifier was reported to diagnose cytomegalovirus status with high specificity and sensitivity in both the original and validation cohorts. In a later analysis, HLA-associated TCR beta chains were found to be more clonally expanded and to have lower generation probabilities than equally common non-associated chains. Assigning TCR associations to individual alleles was difficult when HLA alleles, especially DR and DQ, strongly co-occurred. The cohort was sequenced for TCR beta chains only, and without alpha or paired-chain data the features that could be detected were limited. Specific HLA alleles were associated with 15,000 to 20,000 TCR beta sequences at a false discovery rate of 0.05 in a later analysis. For the cohort, immune exposure information was limited to CMV serostatus. An association between a missense DCLRE1C variant and V-gene and J-gene trimming of TCR beta chains was found in a later genetic analysis and replicated in an independent cohort. While some public TCRs were present in many individuals, most TCR sequences turned up only very rarely across donors. Because HLA typing was missing for some donors at each locus, association tests included only the typed subset. Linkage disequilibrium might explain the correlated functional status among segregating V segments, but an unknown experimental factor could not be excluded. A further reported finding was that TCR beta sequences accurately predicted the HLA-A and HLA-B alleles for most subjects in the first cohort. Some IMGT-functional V segments, including TRBV6-2 and TRBV6-3, could not be distinguished by the 87-base-pair reads and were therefore excluded. In vitro tests confirmed that three of the cytomegalovirus-associated TCR beta chains recognize cytomegalovirus antigens. Because counts were too low, roughly 17 rarely observed V segments, including chromosome 9 orphons, were left out of the earlier analysis of over 550 of the donors. A cluster of highly shared sequence variants was judged likely to represent a technical artifact of the sequencing pipeline. Compared with the roughly 700-donor mean, donors in an Asian-associated ancestry cluster had fewer N-insertions in productive TCRs, according to a later genetic analysis. A total of some 180 TCR beta chains were listed by the study as associated with cytomegalovirus. A later analysis found that TCR association rates varied across HLA loci, with DRB1 alleles showing the most associated TCRs and HLA-C alleles the fewest. Most CMV-associated TCR beta chains appeared to be HLA-restricted in a later analysis, and the HLA associations seemed to be driven largely by CMV exposure. Presence/absence analyses assumed roughly uniform sequencing depth across donors, an assumption that may not hold. Broadly in line with IMGT annotations, most TCR beta V segments showed up in productive rearrangements about 87% or about 30% of the time in an earlier analysis of about 500 of the donors. According to the authors, the approach could potentially be generalized to other disease states and immunological phenotypes. Several of the top co-occurrence clusters appeared to be linked to parvovirus B19, influenza, CMV and Epstein-Barr virus, according to a later analysis.

The sequenced sample was PBMCs. The rearranged segments are TRBV7-9 and TRBJ1-5, with no D gene named confidently. This TCR came from a man aged 40-49 years in good health and CMV-seropositive. Here is the DNA: TGTGCCAGCAGCCGAGCAGGTGGCGAACAGCCCCAGCATTTT. It specifies CASSRAGGEQPQHF.